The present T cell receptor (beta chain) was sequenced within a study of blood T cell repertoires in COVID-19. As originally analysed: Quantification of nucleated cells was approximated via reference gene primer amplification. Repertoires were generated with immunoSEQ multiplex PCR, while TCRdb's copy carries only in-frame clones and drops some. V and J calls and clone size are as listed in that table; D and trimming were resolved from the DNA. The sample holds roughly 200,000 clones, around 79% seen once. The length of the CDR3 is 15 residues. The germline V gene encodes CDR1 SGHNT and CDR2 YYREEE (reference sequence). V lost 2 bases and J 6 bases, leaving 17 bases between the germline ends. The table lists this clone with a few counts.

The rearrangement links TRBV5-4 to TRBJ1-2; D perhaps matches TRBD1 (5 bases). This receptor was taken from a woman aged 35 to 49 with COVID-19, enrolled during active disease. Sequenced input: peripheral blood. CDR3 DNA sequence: TGTGCCAGCAGCTTAGAAACTGCGGGGCGGGATGGCTACACCTTC. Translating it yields CASSLETAGRDGYTF.